Below, 23 T cell receptor beta chains from the same sample are listed, as sequenced in a study of T cells after yellow fever vaccination. TCRdb reanalysed the 5' RACE reads using MiXCR and keeps one entry per CDR3 protein. The sample contains hundreds of thousands of distinct CDR3 sequences, 12% of which appear only once. Sequenced material: PBMCs, taken on the day of the yellow fever booster vaccination. The source of these receptors is a man aged 30-40 years who received the YFV17D yellow fever vaccine.

The V gene is TRBV11-1, the J gene TRBJ2-2, with a weak D call TRBD1 (6 bases). The CDR3 consists of 19 residues. The V and J ends lost 4 bases and 0 bases respectively, with 21 bases between them. Germline CDR1 SGHAT, CDR2 FQDESV (reference sequence). The CDR3 protein is CASSSTRIGTSTNTGELFF. For the CDR3, the DNA is TGTGCCAGCAGCTCAACCCGGATTGGGACAAGCACGAACACCGGGGAGCTGTTTTTT. The full variable domain, with the rest looked up from reference TRBV11-1 and TRBJ2-2, is EAEVAQSPRYKITEKSQAVAFWCDPISGHATLYWYRQILGQGPELLVQFQDESVVDDSQLPKDRFSAERLKGVDSTLKIQPAELGDSAMYLCASSSTRIGTSTNTGELFFGEGSRLTVL.

This clonotype was seen ten or more times. The genes are TRBV20-1 and TRBJ2-5; D perhaps matches TRBD2 (5 bases). The CDR3 loop spans 11 amino acids. Germline CDR1 is DFQATT and CDR2 is SNEGSKA (reference sequence). Trimming removed 5 bases at V and 5 bases at J, with 9 bases between. The CDR3 is CSAVWRETQYF. The DNA for the CDR3 is TGCAGTGCTGTCTGGAGGGAGACCCAGTACTTC.

The chain couples TRBV7-2 to TRBJ2-7; the match to TRBD2 covers 7 bases. The CDR3 has 16 residues. Trimming cost V 1 base and J 0 bases; bases outside gene matches: 6. Germline V gene lookup returns CDR1 SGHTA and CDR2 FQGNSA. The CDR3 DNA reads TGTGCCAGCAGCTTAGATTCGGGAGGCTTCTCCTACGAGCAGTACTTC. Translated: CASSLDSGGFSYEQYF.

The chain joins TRBV12-3 or TRBV12-4 to TRBJ2-2, with TRBD1 identical over 9 bases. There are 15 residues in the CDR3. V shed 6 bases and J 3 bases; nucleotides not matched to a gene: 5. For the CDR3, the DNA is TGTGCCAGCAGACGGACAGGGGTTGACACCGGGGAGCTGTTTTTT. It encodes CASRRTGVDTGELFF.

This clonotype has only a few counts. CDR3 loop: CASSEGYSYNEQFF. CDR3 bases: TGTGCCAGCAGTGAGGGGTACTCCTACAATGAGCAGTTCTTC. The chain links TRBV9 to TRBJ2-1; TRBD1 or TRBD2 may be the D gene (5 bases each). V dropped 5 bases and J dropped 0 bases, with 9 bases sitting between them. CDR3 size: 14 residues. Germline V gives CDR1 SGDLS, CDR2 YYNGEE. Drawing the rest from reference TRBV9 and TRBJ2-1, the complete variable domain is DSGVTQTPKHLITATGQRVTLRCSPRSGDLSVYWYQQSLDQGLQFLIQYYNGEERAKGNILERFSAQQFPDLHSELNLSSLELGDSALYFCASSEGYSYNEQFFGPGTRLTVL.

This clonotype has more than one count but fewer than ten. The genes are TRBV15 and TRBJ2-1, with a possible D match to TRBD2 (5 bases). Germline V gene data show CDR1 as LNHNV and CDR2 as YYDKDF (reference sequence). The CDR3 loop spans 15 amino acids. Trimming stripped 4 bases from V and 1 base from J, with 11 bases between. Here the CDR3 reads CATSILRGSYNEQFF. The CDR3, as DNA: TGTGCCACCAGCATTTTAAGAGGGTCCTACAATGAGCAGTTCTTC.

V gene TRBV28 combines with J gene TRBJ1-2, with a weak D call TRBD1 (5 bases). Germline V CDR1 and CDR2: MDHEN, SYDVKM. The CDR3 is made up of 14 amino acids. V was clipped by 2 bases and J by 8 bases, with 15 bases between them. CDR3 nucleotides: TGTGCCAGCAGTTTAACCGCCAGGGTCCGGGGCTACACCTTC. Residues: CASSLTARVRGYTF.

This clonotype was seen a few times. The chain employs TRBV7-8 and TRBJ1-5; 10 nucleotides match TRBD1. The CDR3 covers 16 residues. CDR1 SGHVS and CDR2 FQNEAQ come from the germline V gene. J lost 6 bases, V lost 1 base, and 6 bases had no gene match. CDR3 coding DNA: TGTGCCAGCAGCTTAGAGGAGGGACAGGGGACTCAGCCCCAGCATTTT. Translated, it gives CASSLEEGQGTQPQHF.

This clonotype has more than one count but fewer than ten. The chain links TRBV21-1 to TRBJ2-1; TRBD1, the table's D call, lacks a check against the DNA. TRBV21-1 is termed a pseudogene. This CDR3 spans 14 amino acids. The CDR3 nucleotides read TGTGCCATTCCCCCCAGGGCCTCCTACAATGAGCAGTTCTTC. Its protein product is CAIPPRASYNEQFF.

This clonotype came up a few times. The chain couples TRBV5-4 to TRBJ1-6; D gene ambiguous. V was cut by 0 bases and J by 0 bases, with 7 bases left in between. CDR1 is SGHNT and CDR2 is YYREEE in the germline V gene (reference sequence). The CDR3 has 16 amino acids. CDR3 region: CASSLGSSSYNSPLHF. The CDR3 coding sequence is TGTGCCAGCAGCTTGGGCTCGAGCTCCTATAATTCACCCCTCCACTTT.

This clonotype showed up many times. The chain is built from TRBV10-3 and TRBJ2-7; a possible D gene is TRBD1 (6 bases). Trimming took 3 bases from V and 7 from J, leaving 7 bases between them. CDR1 and CDR2 (germline): ENHRY, SYGVKD. CDR3 length: 11 amino acids. CDR3 in DNA: TGTGCCATCAGTGAAGACAGGGAGCAGTACTTC. As protein: CAISEDREQYF.

This clonotype was recorded a few times. V usage is TRBV2 and J usage is TRBJ2-5; 7 bases fit TRBD1. The germline CDR1 and CDR2 sequences are SNHLY and FYNNEI. Trimming removed 9 bases from V and 6 bases from J; junction bases left unmatched: 13. The CDR3 runs to 14 residues. CDR3 coding DNA: TGTGCCAGGCTAAAGGTCACAGGGGAAAAGACCCAGTACTTC. The encoded protein is CARLKVTGEKTQYF.

The chain combines TRBV12-3 or TRBV12-4 with TRBJ1-1, with a possible D match to TRBD1 (5 bases). V shed 4 bases and J shed 4 bases, with 10 bases lying between them. This CDR3 contains 13 residues. CDR3 coding DNA: TGTGCCAGCAGTTGGGGGATAGGCACTGAAGCTTTCTTT. Translated, it gives CASSWGIGTEAFF.

V gene TRBV4-3 combines with J gene TRBJ2-7, with D unresolved. V lost 0 bases, J lost 4 bases, and 7 bases lay in between. Germline CDR1 and CDR2: LGHNA and YSLEER. CDR3 length: 13 residues. CDR3 in amino acids: CASSQEVRYEQYF. DNA of the CDR3: TGCGCCAGCAGCCAAGAGGTACGGTACGAGCAGTACTTC.

The chain combines TRBV6-6 with TRBJ2-7; D uncertain. The length of the CDR3 is 13 residues. Germline V gives CDR1 MNHNY, CDR2 SVGAGI (reference sequence). Trimming pared 5 bases from V and 5 bases from J, leaving 13 bases between. The CDR3 region is CASSLTQTNEQYF. Written as DNA, the CDR3 is TGTGCCAGCAGTCTGACCCAAACCAACGAGCAGTACTTC.

V usage is TRBV4-3 and J usage is TRBJ2-3; 7 bases agree with TRBD1. The CDR3 runs to 16 residues. Germline CDR1 reads LGHNA; CDR2 reads YSLEER. The V and J ends lost 1 base and 6 bases, in that order; junction bases with no gene match: 10. The CDR3 DNA reads TGCGCCAGCAGCCAAGCTCGTACAGGGGCATGGGATACGCAGTATTTT. Translating gives CASSQARTGAWDTQYF.

The rearrangement uses TRBV3-1 and TRBJ2-1; possibly TRBD1 or TRBD2 for D (6 bases each). This CDR3 spans 13 amino acids. Trimming cost V 4 bases and J 9 bases, with 13 bases left between them. Germline CDR1 is LGHDT and CDR2 is YNNKEL (reference sequence). CDR3 amino acids: CASSPGGGSEQFF. CDR3 in DNA: TGTGCCAGCAGCCCAGGAGGGGGTTCTGAGCAGTTCTTC.

Remarks on this clonotype: One end of the junction does not line up with germline, which may come from a read error. The chain couples TRBV19 to TRBJ2-1, with 9 nucleotides matching TRBD2. The germline V gene has CDR1 LNHDA and CDR2 SQIVND (reference sequence). The CDR3 is 15 amino acids. CDR3 sequence reads: CASSIEAGGYNEQLF. CDR3 in DNA: TGTGCCAGTAGTATAGAAGCGGGAGGCTACAATGAGCAGCTCTTC.

The V gene is TRBV4-2, the J gene TRBJ2-7, with 11 bases fitting TRBD1. The germline V gene has CDR1 LGHNA and CDR2 YNFKEQ. Trimming cost V 3 bases and J 2 bases; bases outside gene matches: 0. This CDR3 has 14 amino acids. The CDR3 DNA reads as TGTGCCAGCAGCCAGGACAGGGGGCCCTACGAGCAGTACTTC. It is translated as CASSQDRGPYEQYF.

This clonotype was recorded at least ten times. This chain uses TRBV10-3 with TRBJ1-1; D is unclear. With 6 bases removed from V and 1 base from J, the gap between germline ends came to 9 bases. The CDR3 is 13 residues long. The germline CDR1 and CDR2 sequences are ENHRY and SYGVKD. The CDR3 region is CAIRLDGNTEAFF. The CDR3 DNA follows: TGTGCCATCAGATTGGACGGGAACACTGAAGCTTTCTTT.

This clonotype was seen only a few times. This chain joins TRBV7-2 and TRBJ2-1; D may match TRBD1 or TRBD2 (5 bases each). Germline V gene lookup returns CDR1 SGHTA and CDR2 FQGNSA. V dropped 5 bases and J dropped 4 bases, with 15 bases sitting between them. The CDR3 sequence is 15 residues long. The CDR3 bases are TGTGCCAGCAGCCCCCGGGGTTGGGGGTACAATGAGCAGTTCTTC. Its translation: CASSPRGWGYNEQFF.

V is TRBV5-1 and J is TRBJ2-7; no clear D. The CDR3 consists of 15 residues. The germline V gene has CDR1 SGHRS and CDR2 YFSETQ. Trimming took 0 bases from V and 2 from J, leaving 12 bases between them. The DNA of the CDR3 is TGCGCCAGCAGCTTGGACGGCCGTGGGGCCTACGAGCAGTACTTC. It specifies CASSLDGRGAYEQYF.

In this sample, this clonotype turned up a few times. The chain employs TRBV11-2 and TRBJ2-5; 12 bases align to TRBD2. CDR3 size: 18 residues. The trim removed 1 base at V and 6 bases at J, leaving 12 bases unmatched. Germline V gene sequence: CDR1 SGHAT, CDR2 FQNNGV. The CDR3 DNA follows: TGTGCCAGCAGCTTAGTTTGGCTAGCGGGAGGGCCGGAACAGACCCAGTACTTC. This codes for CASSLVWLAGGPEQTQYF.